One T cell receptor beta chain is described in this entry. Its antigen remains unknown. Its ends do not fully match the called genes, so a read error is possible. Libraries were prepared by immunoSEQ multiplex PCR; TCRdb keeps only in-frame clonotypes and omits some of them. The sample comprises around 16,000 clones, about 77% of which are singletons, and more than 8% rests with the top ten. The sample's time point: baseline, week 1 (first vaccination visit). Documented treatment: pre-vaccination baseline after standard-of-care therapy. In every donor, the tumor was a new WHO grade 3 or 4 IDH1-mutant, ATRX-lost astrocytoma. The data belong to a study of a mutant IDH1 vaccine in newly diagnosed glioma. Study-wide context: Treated patients were roughly 60% male, approximately 38% female, mean age roughly 39 years. Most had both radiotherapy and temozolomide beforehand; others had only one.

The CDR3 sequence is 13 residues long. Germline CDR1 reads SQVTM; CDR2 reads ANQGSEA. Regarding the study as a whole: Among top peripheral T cell clonotypes, changes seemed unrelated to pseudoprogression.

The J gene is TRBJ1-5, the V gene TRBV29-1, with 8 nucleotides matching TRBD1. This receptor was identified in a man aged 35 to 55 with glioma. Sequenced material: PBMCs, taken from a glioma patient treated with radiotherapy, temozolomide or both. The CDR3 loop reads CSVGDRSSQPQHF. The CDR3 coding sequence is TGCAGCGTTGGGGACAGGAGCAGTCAGCCCCAGCATTTT.